This TCR beta chain was sequenced during a study of blood T cell repertoires in COVID-19. As for the study in general: Acute and convalescent COVID-19 samples came from the United States, Italy and Spain. Sample material is recorded as cDNA or gDNA derived from T cells, B-cell-depleted T cells, or PBMCs.

As handled by the study authors: Reference gene primer amplification in the assay estimated nucleated cell counts. Data came from immunoSEQ multiplex PCR; TCRdb stores just in-frame clones and leaves some out. The D gene and trimming were derived from the DNA, and the V and J assignments and clone size from that table. The data show 70,000 to 95,000 clones, with around 80% seen just once and roughly a third held by the top ten. Patients at the Seattle site were enrolled during active infection and followed longitudinally. CDR1 and CDR2 from the germline V gene are SGHDN and FVKESK. Trimming removed 0 bases at V and 5 bases at J, with 10 bases between. This CDR3 is 14 amino acids long.

Specimen: peripheral blood. The rearrangement joins TRBV14 to TRBJ1-1, with a tentative D call TRBD1 (5 bases). This TCR was sampled from a man in his sixties with COVID-19, enrolled during active disease. The CDR3 loop is CASSQDPGGTEAFF. The CDR3 DNA reads TGTGCCAGCAGCCAAGACCCGGGGGGTACTGAAGCTTTCTTT.